Listed below are T cell receptor beta chains from one sample, sequenced in a study of lymphopenia after photon versus proton radiotherapy. Clones were sequenced by immunoSEQ multiplex PCR, and TCRdb holds only the in-frame ones, with some missing. The sample lists tens of thousands of clones; approximately 84% were seen once. The source was peripheral blood, collected from a patient treated with proton-based radiotherapy. The receptor set was obtained from a man aged 55 to 69 with pancreatic cancer. Each CDR3 is given without its conserved first and last residue. The order of the fields is J gene, CDR3 length, V gene, CDR3 protein.

>TRBJ2-5|8|TRBV2
ASSKETQY
>TRBJ2-2|18|TRBV5-1
ASSGGPLLAGGRDTGELF
>TRBJ2-1|18|TRBV4-1
ASSQIGASGSASSYNEQF
>TRBJ1-5|14|TRBV19
ASSIAEGLGNQPQH
>TRBJ2-2|13|TRBV5-4
ASRQGAGNTGELF
>TRBJ2-1|13|TRBV10-3
AISEPGTTDDEQF
>TRBJ1-1|9|TRBV19
ASAGTNKAF
>TRBJ1-1|10|TRBV18
ASSRGGPEAF
>TRBJ2-5|13|TRBV13
ASRSYGGSAETQY
>TRBJ2-1|15|TRBV5-1
ASSLGESRGRLDEQF